Presented here are 16 T cell receptor beta chains from one specimen sequenced in a study of regulatory T cells in long-lasting Graves disease. Time point meaning: newly diagnosed GD, antithyroid drugs for less than 3 months. With RNA extracted from PBMCs as input, the TCR library was made. With iRepertoire HTBI primers and Arm-PCR of CDR3 regions, TCR beta libraries were built. TCRdb redid the calling of the multiplex PCR reads with MiXCR, one entry per CDR3 protein. This sample has around 480,000 distinct CDR3 sequences, with 15% to 20% found just once. A further study also used this sample, focusing on T cells in Graves' hyperthyroidism and ophthalmopathy.

The source material was peripheral blood mononuclear cells (PBMCs), sampled at new diagnosis, from a patient treated with antithyroid drugs. These TCRs come from a woman aged 35-65 years with Graves disease.

This clonotype was seen only a few times. This chain links TRBV29-1 with TRBJ1-3; D unresolved. Trimming removed 3 bases from V and 0 bases from J, with 12 bases in between. The CDR3 covers 15 residues. Germline CDR1 is SQVTM and CDR2 is ANQGSEA. CDR3 bases: TGCAGCGTTGAGCCAGCACAGAGCTCTGGAAACACCATATATTTT. Encoded protein: CSVEPAQSSGNTIYF.

As for this clonotype: A read error may be the cause here, since a much bigger clone is one base away. J is TRBJ2-1 and V is TRBV7-9; D is undetermined. The DNA end favors TRBJ2-7, so the J call may be wrong. This CDR3 is 14 amino acids long. Germline V gene data show CDR1 as SEHNR and CDR2 as FQNEAQ (reference sequence). CDR3: CASSLQLDLAGQYF. In nucleotides, the CDR3 is TGTGCCAGCAGCTTACAATTGGACCTTGCCGGGCAGTACTTC.

In the case of this clonotype: Given a much more abundant clone one base away, this may be a read error. The chain couples TRBV3-1 to TRBJ2-3; 10 bases line up with TRBD2. From germline, CDR1 is LGHDT and CDR2 YNNKEL (reference sequence). Losses at the gene ends were 3 bases for V and 0 bases for J; bases not matched to a gene: 3. The CDR3 loop spans 16 amino acids. CDR3 nucleotides: TGTGCCAGCAGCCATGGACTAGCGGCTAGCACAGATACGCAGTATTTT. Its translation is CASSHGLAASTDTQYF.

This clonotype was counted only a few times. This sequence joins TRBV2 and TRBJ2-4; TRBD1 aligns across 9 bases. The V gene's germline CDR1 is SNHLY and CDR2 FYNNEI. The CDR3 is 15 residues long. V was pared by 7 bases and J by 2 bases, with 6 bases of the junction left unmatched. CDR3 nucleotides: TGTGCCAGCACCCTCGGGACAGGGACCAAAAACATTCAGTACTTC. Translating it yields CASTLGTGTKNIQYF. Together with reference TRBV2 and TRBJ2-4, the CDR3 gives the full variable domain: EPEVTQTPSHQVTQMGQEVILRCVPISNHLYFYWYRQILGQKVEFLVSFYNNEISEKSEIFDDQFSVERPDGSNFTLKIRSTKLEDSAMYFCASTLGTGTKNIQYFGAGTRLSVL.

As concerns this clonotype: A read error may explain this, as a much larger clone is one base away. The gene calls are TRBV12-3 or TRBV12-4 and TRBJ1-4; D not resolved. The CDR3 spans 15 residues. V dropped 6 bases and J dropped 8 bases, with 19 bases sitting between them. CDR3 coding DNA: TGTGCCAGCAGCCTAAACGGGGTGTTAGGAGAAAAACTGTTTTTT. It encodes CASSLNGVLGEKLFF.

The rearrangement links TRBV5-6 to TRBJ2-1, with a possible D match to TRBD2 (5 bases). The germline V gene has CDR1 SGHDT and CDR2 YYEEEE. V was cut by 4 bases and J by 4 bases, with 9 bases left in between. The CDR3 contains 13 residues. The CDR3 loop reads CASSEGRYNEQFF. CDR3 sequence (DNA): TGTGCCAGCAGCGAGGGCAGATACAATGAGCAGTTCTTC.

This clonotype was seen repeatedly, ten times or more. The rearrangement uses TRBV5-1 and TRBJ2-7; 9 positions match TRBD1. Per the germline V gene, CDR1 is SGHRS and CDR2 is YFSETQ. This CDR3 is built from 15 residues. The ends lost 0 bases at V and 5 bases at J; junction bases unmatched: 6. The CDR3 here is CASSLVGQGRNEQYF. In DNA, the CDR3 is TGCGCCAGCAGCTTGGTGGGACAGGGAAGGAACGAGCAGTACTTC.

This clonotype was found a few times. The V call is TRBV7-6, the J call TRBJ2-1; tentatively, D is TRBD2 (6 bases). Germline assignment: CDR1 SGHVS and CDR2 FNYEAQ. With 7 bases removed from V and 4 bases from J, the gap between germline ends came to 17 bases. The CDR3 runs to 15 residues. CDR3 nucleotide sequence: TGTGCCAGCACCCTCGGGCGGGGACCTTACAATGAGCAGTTCTTC. It yields the protein CASTLGRGPYNEQFF. Full variable domain (rest looked up from reference TRBV7-6 and TRBJ2-1): GAGVSQSPRYKVTKRGQDVALRCDPISGHVSLYWYRQALGQGPEFLTYFNYEAQQDKSGLPNDRFSAERPEGSISTLTIQRTEQRDSAMYRCASTLGRGPYNEQFFGPGTRLTVL.

There are many counts of this clonotype. The chain couples TRBV18 to TRBJ2-5; tentatively, D is TRBD1 (5 bases). The CDR3 totals 15 residues. Looked up from germline, CDR1 is KGHSH and CDR2 is LQKENI. The V end lost 0 bases, the J end lost 0 bases, and 8 bases lay between the germline ends. The CDR3 nucleotides read TGTGCCAGCTCACCACCCAGCAGGGACCAAGAGACCCAGTACTTC. Protein product: CASSPPSRDQETQYF.

The rearrangement joins TRBV7-2 to TRBJ2-1; TRBD1 agrees at 12 bases. This CDR3 has 16 residues. The junction had 5 bases not matched to a gene; V was cut back by 1 base and J by 7 bases. Germline CDR1 and CDR2: SGHTA and FQGNSA. The CDR3 region is CASSLEGTGGWNEQFF. As DNA, the CDR3 is TGTGCCAGCAGCTTAGAGGGGACAGGGGGCTGGAATGAGCAGTTCTTC.

Only a few counts were recorded for this clonotype. The chain couples TRBV19 to TRBJ1-4, with 9 bases matching TRBD1. This CDR3 region has 15 residues. Germline lookup yields CDR1 LNHDA and CDR2 SQIVND (reference sequence). The J segment lost 8 bases and the V segment lost 5 bases, leaving 9 bases of the junction unmatched. In DNA, the CDR3 is TGTGCCAGTAGTCTCCAGACAGGGGGTGAGGAAAAACTGTTTTTT. It encodes CASSLQTGGEEKLFF.

The V call is TRBV5-1, the J call TRBJ2-3; D may match TRBD1 or TRBD2 (7 bases each). Germline V CDR1 and CDR2: SGHRS, YFSETQ. Trimming shortened V by 2 bases and J by 3 bases, and 22 bases separated the two germline ends. This CDR3 spans 18 amino acids. This CDR3 is CASSFQGGPTRVTDTQYF. The CDR3 nucleotides read TGCGCCAGCAGCTTCCAGGGGGGGCCGACCAGAGTGACAGATACGCAGTATTTT.

This clonotype was counted between two and nine times. J is TRBJ1-5 and V is TRBV15, with D maybe TRBD1 (6 bases). The CDR3 is 14 residues long. The germline V gene encodes CDR1 LNHNV and CDR2 YYDKDF (reference sequence). V dropped 5 bases and J dropped 5 bases, with 13 bases sitting between them. CDR3 nucleotide sequence: TGTGCCACCAGCCCAGGGGTCCTTTATCAGCCCCAGCATTTT. It codes for CATSPGVLYQPQHF.

This clonotype was counted many times. This rearrangement joins TRBV11-2 to TRBJ2-1, with 10 bases that match TRBD2. There are 15 residues in the CDR3. Unmatched junction bases numbered 7, after V lost 1 base and J lost 10 bases. Germline values: CDR1 SGHAT, CDR2 FQNNGV. CDR3 sequence: CASSLVASGGGEQFF. The DNA of the CDR3 is TGTGCCAGCAGCTTAGTGGCTAGCGGGGGTGGCGAGCAGTTCTTC.

In this sample, this clonotype turned up many times. V gene TRBV7-8 combines with J gene TRBJ1-1, with D perhaps matching TRBD1 (6 bases). This CDR3 contains 14 residues. V was cut by 1 base and J by 4 bases, with 10 bases left in between. Per the germline V gene, CDR1 is SGHVS and CDR2 is FQNEAQ. The CDR3 DNA reads as TGTGCCAGCAGCTTAGTCAGGGGTGCCACTGAAGCTTTCTTT. It yields the protein CASSLVRGATEAFF. Variable domain in full (rest from reference TRBV7-8 and TRBJ1-1): GAGVSQSPRYKVAKRGQDVALRCDPISGHVSLFWYQQALGQGPEFLTYFQNEAQLDKSGLPSDRFFAERPEGSVSTLKIQRTQQEDSAVYLCASSLVRGATEAFFGQGTRLTVV.

This clonotype was seen only a few times. The rearrangement links TRBV12-3 or TRBV12-4 to TRBJ2-2; D remains unclear. V was pared by 4 bases and J by 0 bases, with 18 bases between. The CDR3 runs 18 residues. The CDR3 region is CASSSPAQSYTNTGELFF. CDR3 sequence (DNA): TGTGCCAGCAGTTCCCCGGCGCAGTCGTACACGAACACCGGGGAGCTGTTTTTT.